This T cell receptor beta chain was identified during a study of CD8 T cells in Susac syndrome. TCR beta was sequenced from blood CD8+ and CD4+ T cells. This CDR3 has 13 amino acids. The V end was cut by 0 bases, the J end by 4 bases, with 10 bases between. Germline values: CDR1 DFQATT, CDR2 SNEGSKA (reference sequence). After extraction with the RNeasy kit, roughly 0.5 to 1 ug of the RNA was reverse transcribed using random hexamers. The TCR beta CDR3 was amplified by immunoSEQ multiplex PCR across 54 Vbeta, 13 Jbeta. MiXCR was run by TCRdb on the immunoSEQ multiplex PCR reads, yielding one entry per CDR3 protein. Of roughly 150,000 distinct CDR3 sequences listed, about 95% are singletons.

The chain links TRBV20-1 to TRBJ2-7, with D unresolved. This TCR came from a human donor with multiple sclerosis. Source material: CD8+ T cells from PBMCs. In nucleotides, the CDR3 is TGCAGTGCTAGAGATCGACTGACATACGAGCAGTACTTC. Amino acids: CSARDRLTYEQYF.